This TCR beta chain was found in a study of cytomegalovirus exposure and HLA in healthy donors. Findings of the study overall: Earlier results showed most TCR beta V segments being productive about 87% or about 30% of the time. In a later analysis, a missense DCLRE1C variant was linked to TCR beta V- and J-gene trimming.

Researchers ran the PCR with 60 Vbeta and 13 Jbeta primers. Assay: immunoSEQ multiplex PCR; the TCRdb copy retains only in-frame clones and omits some. The data contain more than 120,000 clones, around 78% of them seen just once; the ten biggest clones take up 6.2%. A remark on this clone: What it recognizes is unknown.

The TCR originated in a woman aged 40 to 55 in good health and CMV-seropositive. Sequences were obtained from PBMCs.

DNA of the CDR3: TGTGCCAGCAGCCCTGGGGTAGGGGCGAACACCGGGGAGCTGTTTTTT. It codes for CASSPGVGANTGELFF. The V and J genes are TRBV11-2 and TRBJ2-2; possible D gene TRBD1, 5 bases. Looked up from germline, CDR1 is SGHAT and CDR2 is FQNNGV. The CDR3 runs to 16 residues. The V end lost 5 bases, the J end lost 0 bases, and 13 bases lay between the germline ends.